This T cell receptor beta chain was observed in a study of T cells expressing NK-cell markers. About the research overall: Cells sorted as CD3+CD56+NKG2C+, CD3+CD56+NKG2C- and CD3+CD56-NKG2C+ T cells supplied the TCR beta repertoires. Seropositivity for HCMV was found in most of the eight sequenced donors, with one seronegative.

The CDR3 consists of 15 residues. CDR1 is SGHRS, CDR2 YFSETQ, per germline. Study observations and caveats: A few of the donors also had these clonotypes leading their CD3+CD56-NKG2C+ fraction. The study found dominant NKG2C+ clonotypes at 1.0-7.0% of CD8+ T cells in about six donors.

As to this clonotype: Its specificity is unknown.

No DNA is given; TCRdb re-called the 5' RACE reads and lists each CDR3 protein once. Its clone listing holds about 150,000 distinct CDR3 sequences. The J gene is TRBJ1-4, the V gene TRBV5-1; TCRdb names TRBD1, which stays unverified in the absence of DNA. The sequencing sample was made of blood T cells: a sorted CD56 or NKG2C T cell subset, CD4+ or CD8+ T cells, or bulk PBMC T cells (not recorded which). The source is a man aged 18-30 years in good health. The CDR3 loop reads CASSAVQGNAEKLFF.